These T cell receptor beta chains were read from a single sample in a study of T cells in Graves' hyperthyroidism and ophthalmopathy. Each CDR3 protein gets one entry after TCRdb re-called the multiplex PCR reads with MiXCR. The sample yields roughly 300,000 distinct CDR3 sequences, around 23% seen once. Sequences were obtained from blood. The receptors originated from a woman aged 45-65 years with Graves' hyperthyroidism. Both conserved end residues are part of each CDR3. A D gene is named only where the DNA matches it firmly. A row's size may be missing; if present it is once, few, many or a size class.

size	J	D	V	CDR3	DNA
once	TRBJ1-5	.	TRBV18	CANSPFRGANAIAQPQHF	TGTGCCAACTCACCATTTCGAGGGGCCAACGCCATAGCTCAGCCCCAGCATTTT
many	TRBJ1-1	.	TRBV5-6	CASTLGPFENTEAFF	TGTGCCAGCACCTTGGGGCCCTTCGAGAACACTGAAGCTTTCTTT
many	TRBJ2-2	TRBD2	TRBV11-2	CASRTGLAGGNTGELFF	TGTGCCAGCAGAACCGGACTAGCGGGGGGTAACACCGGGGAGCTGTTTTTT
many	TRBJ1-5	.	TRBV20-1	CSAFSGGNQPQHF	TGCAGTGCTTTTTCAGGGGGCAATCAGCCCCAGCATTTT
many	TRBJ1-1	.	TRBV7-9	CASSLAGSPLNTEAFF	TGTGCCAGCAGCTTAGCAGGCAGTCCTTTGAACACTGAAGCTTTCTTT
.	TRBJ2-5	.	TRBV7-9	CASRRLPGYETQYF	TGTGCCAGCAGGCGACTCCCAGGCTATGAGACCCAGTACTTC
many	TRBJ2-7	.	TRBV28	CASTSRGATDEQYF	TGTGCCAGCACGTCCAGGGGGGCAACGGACGAGCAGTACTTC
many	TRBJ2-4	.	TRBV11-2	CASSLSSGSAKNIQYF	TGTGCCAGCAGCTTAAGTTCAGGGTCAGCCAAAAACATTCAGTACTTC
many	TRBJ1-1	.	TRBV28	CASSPLRGMNTEAFF	TGTGCCAGCAGTCCCTTAAGGGGGATGAACACTGAAGCTTTCTTT
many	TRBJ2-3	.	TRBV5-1	CASAGKDTQYF	TGCGCCAGCGCAGGGAAAGATACGCAGTATTTT
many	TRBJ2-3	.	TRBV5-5	CASSPGLDRADTQYF	TGTGCCAGCAGCCCCGGACTGGATCGAGCAGATACGCAGTATTTT
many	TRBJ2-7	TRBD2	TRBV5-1	CASSFGLAGGAYEQYF	TGCGCCAGCAGCTTCGGTTTAGCGGGAGGTGCCTACGAGCAGTACTTC
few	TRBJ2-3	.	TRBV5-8	CASSLIGRLGTDTQYF	TGTGCCAGCAGCTTGATAGGTCGGTTGGGCACAGATACGCAGTATTTT
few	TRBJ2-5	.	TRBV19	CASSPWGTQETQYF	TGTGCCAGTAGTCCTTGGGGGACTCAAGAGACCCAGTACTTC
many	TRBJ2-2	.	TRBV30	CAWRRRGEGTGELFF	TGTGCCTGGAGACGCAGGGGGGAGGGCACCGGGGAGCTGTTTTTT
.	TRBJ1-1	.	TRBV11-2	CASSLPTVNTEAFF	TGTGCCAGCAGCCTTCCCACAGTAAACACTGAAGCTTTCTTT
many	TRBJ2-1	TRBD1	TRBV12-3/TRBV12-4	CASSLGQGRANEQFF	TGTGCCAGCAGTCTCGGACAGGGGAGGGCCAATGAGCAGTTCTTC
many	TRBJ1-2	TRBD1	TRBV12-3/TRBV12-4	CASRTDRAYGYTF	TGTGCCAGCAGAACGGACAGGGCCTATGGCTACACCTTC
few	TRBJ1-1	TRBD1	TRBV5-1	CASTRDRGEAFF	TGCGCCAGCACCCGGGACAGGGGTGAAGCTTTCTTT
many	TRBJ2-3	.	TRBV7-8	CASSLGSGTDTQYF	TGTGCCAGCAGCTTGGGAAGTGGGACAGATACGCAGTATTTT
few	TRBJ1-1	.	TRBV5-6	CASQVNTEAFF	TGTGCCAGCCAAGTTAACACTGAAGCTTTCTTT
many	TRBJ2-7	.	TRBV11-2	CASSFTGSRQYF	TGTGCCAGCAGCTTTACAGGGTCGCGACAGTACTTC
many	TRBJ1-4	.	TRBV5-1	CASTWGKTSTNEKLFF	TGCGCCAGCACCTGGGGGAAAACCTCAACTAATGAAAAACTGTTTTTT
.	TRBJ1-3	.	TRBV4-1	CASSSRQVGNTIYF	TGCGCCAGCAGCTCCCGCCAGGTTGGAAACACCATATATTTT